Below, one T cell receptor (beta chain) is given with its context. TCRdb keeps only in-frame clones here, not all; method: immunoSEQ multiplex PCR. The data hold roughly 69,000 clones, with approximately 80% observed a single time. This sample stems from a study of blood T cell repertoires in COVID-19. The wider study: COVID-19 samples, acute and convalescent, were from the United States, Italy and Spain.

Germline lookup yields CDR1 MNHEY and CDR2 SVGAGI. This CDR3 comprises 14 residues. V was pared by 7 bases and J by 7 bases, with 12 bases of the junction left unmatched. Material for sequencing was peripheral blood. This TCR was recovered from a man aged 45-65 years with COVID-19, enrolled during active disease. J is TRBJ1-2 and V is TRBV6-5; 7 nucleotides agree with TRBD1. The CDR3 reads CASNPRGTDSGYTF. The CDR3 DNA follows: TGTGCCAGCAACCCGAGGGGGACAGATAGTGGCTACACCTTC.